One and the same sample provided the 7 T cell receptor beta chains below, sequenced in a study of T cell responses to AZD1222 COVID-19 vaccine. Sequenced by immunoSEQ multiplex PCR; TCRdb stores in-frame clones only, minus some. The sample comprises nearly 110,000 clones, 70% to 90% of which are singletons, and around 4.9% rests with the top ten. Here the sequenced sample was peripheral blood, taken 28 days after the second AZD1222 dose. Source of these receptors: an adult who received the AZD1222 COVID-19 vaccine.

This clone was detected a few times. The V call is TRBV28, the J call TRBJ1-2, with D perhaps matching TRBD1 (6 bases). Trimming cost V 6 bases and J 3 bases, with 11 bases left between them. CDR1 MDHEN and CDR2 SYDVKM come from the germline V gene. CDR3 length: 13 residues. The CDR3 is CASSPTGHYGYTF. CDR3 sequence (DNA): TGTGCCAGCAGCCCGACAGGTCACTATGGCTACACCTTC.

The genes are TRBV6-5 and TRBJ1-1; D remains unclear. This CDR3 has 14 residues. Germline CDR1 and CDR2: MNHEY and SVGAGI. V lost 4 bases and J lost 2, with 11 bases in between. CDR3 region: CASSSPAGNTEAFF. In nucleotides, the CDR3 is TGTGCCAGCAGTTCTCCCGCGGGAAACACTGAAGCTTTCTTT.

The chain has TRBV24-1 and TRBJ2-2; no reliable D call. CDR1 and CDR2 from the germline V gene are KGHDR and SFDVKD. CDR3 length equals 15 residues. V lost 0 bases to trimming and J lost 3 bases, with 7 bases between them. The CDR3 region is CATSDLRRDTGELFF. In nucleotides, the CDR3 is TGTGCCACCAGTGATTTGCGGAGAGACACCGGGGAGCTGTTTTTT.

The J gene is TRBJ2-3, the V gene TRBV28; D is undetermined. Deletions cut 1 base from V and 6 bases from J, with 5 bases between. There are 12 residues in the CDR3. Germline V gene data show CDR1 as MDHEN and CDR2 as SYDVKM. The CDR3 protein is CASSLYYDTQYF. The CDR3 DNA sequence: TGTGCCAGCAGTTTATATTACGATACGCAGTATTTT.

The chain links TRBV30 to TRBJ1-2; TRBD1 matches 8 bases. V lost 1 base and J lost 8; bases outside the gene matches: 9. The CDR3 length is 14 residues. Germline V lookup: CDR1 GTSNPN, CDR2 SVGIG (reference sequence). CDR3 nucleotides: TGTGCCTGGAGTGCCGGACAGGGCTGGGGAGGCTACACCTTC. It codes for CAWSAGQGWGGYTF. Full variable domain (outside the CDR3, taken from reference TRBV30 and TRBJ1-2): SQTIHQWPATLVQPVGSPLSLECTVEGTSNPNLYWYRQAAGRGLQLLFYSVGIGQISSEVPQNLSASRPQDRQFILSSKKLLLSDSGFYLCAWSAGQGWGGYTFGSGTRLTVV.

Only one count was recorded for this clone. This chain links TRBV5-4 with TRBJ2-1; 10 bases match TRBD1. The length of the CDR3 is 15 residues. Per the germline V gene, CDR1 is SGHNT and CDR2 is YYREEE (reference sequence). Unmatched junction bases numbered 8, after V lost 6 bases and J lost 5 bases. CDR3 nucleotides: TGTGCCAGCACCACGGGACAGGGGTTAAACAATGAGCAGTTCTTC. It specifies CASTTGQGLNNEQFF.

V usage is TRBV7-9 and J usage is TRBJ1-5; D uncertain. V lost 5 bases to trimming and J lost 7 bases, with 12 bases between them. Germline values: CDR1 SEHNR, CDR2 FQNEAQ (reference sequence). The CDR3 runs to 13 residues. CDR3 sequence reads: CASSPGRGQPQHF. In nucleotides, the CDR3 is TGTGCCAGCAGCCCCGGGAGAGGACAGCCCCAGCATTTT.